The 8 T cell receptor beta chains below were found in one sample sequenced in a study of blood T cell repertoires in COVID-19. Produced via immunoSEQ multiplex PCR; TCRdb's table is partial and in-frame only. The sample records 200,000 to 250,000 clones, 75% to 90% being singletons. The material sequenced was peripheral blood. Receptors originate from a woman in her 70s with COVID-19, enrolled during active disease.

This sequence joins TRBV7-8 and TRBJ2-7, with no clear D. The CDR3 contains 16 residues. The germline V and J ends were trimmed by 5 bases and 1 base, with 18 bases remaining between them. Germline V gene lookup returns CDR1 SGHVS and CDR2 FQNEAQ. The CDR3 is CASSLNPSSKSYEQYF. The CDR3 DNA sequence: TGTGCCAGCAGCCTCAATCCGAGTAGCAAGTCCTACGAGCAGTACTTC.

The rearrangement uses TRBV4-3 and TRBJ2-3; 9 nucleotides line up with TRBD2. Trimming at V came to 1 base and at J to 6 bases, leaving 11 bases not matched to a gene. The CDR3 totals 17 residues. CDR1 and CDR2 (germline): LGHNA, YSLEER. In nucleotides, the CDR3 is TGCGCCAGCAGCCAAGCGAGGGGCGGGAGGGCTCTGGATACGCAGTATTTT. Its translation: CASSQARGGRALDTQYF.

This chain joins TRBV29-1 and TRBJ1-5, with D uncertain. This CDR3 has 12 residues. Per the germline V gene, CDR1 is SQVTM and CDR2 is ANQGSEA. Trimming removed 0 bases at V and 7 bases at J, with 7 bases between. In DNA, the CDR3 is TGCAGCGTTGAAGAACTGGGCCAGCCCCAGCATTTT. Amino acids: CSVEELGQPQHF.

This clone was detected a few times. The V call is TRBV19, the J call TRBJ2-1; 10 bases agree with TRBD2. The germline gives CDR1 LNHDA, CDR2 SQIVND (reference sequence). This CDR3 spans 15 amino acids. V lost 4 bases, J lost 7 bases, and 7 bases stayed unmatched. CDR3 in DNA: TGTGCCAGTAGTACCCTAGCGGGAGTCGTGAATGAGCAGTTCTTC. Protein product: CASSTLAGVVNEQFF.

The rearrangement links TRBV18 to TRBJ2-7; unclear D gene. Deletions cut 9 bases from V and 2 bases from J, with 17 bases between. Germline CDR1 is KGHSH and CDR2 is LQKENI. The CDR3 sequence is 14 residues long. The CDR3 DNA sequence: TGTGCCAGTTCCGTCCCGGGTCTCCCCTACGAGCAGTACTTC. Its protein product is CASSVPGLPYEQYF.

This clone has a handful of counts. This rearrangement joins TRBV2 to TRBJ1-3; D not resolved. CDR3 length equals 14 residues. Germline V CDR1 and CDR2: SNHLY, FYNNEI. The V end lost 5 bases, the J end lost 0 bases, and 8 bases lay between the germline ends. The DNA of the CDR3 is TGTGCCAGCAGTCCCCAGATCTCTGGAAACACCATATATTTT. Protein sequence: CASSPQISGNTIYF. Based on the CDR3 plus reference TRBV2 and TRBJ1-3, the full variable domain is EPEVTQTPSHQVTQMGQEVILRCVPISNHLYFYWYRQILGQKVEFLVSFYNNEISEKSEIFDDQFSVERPDGSNFTLKIRSTKLEDSAMYFCASSPQISGNTIYFGEGSWLTVV.

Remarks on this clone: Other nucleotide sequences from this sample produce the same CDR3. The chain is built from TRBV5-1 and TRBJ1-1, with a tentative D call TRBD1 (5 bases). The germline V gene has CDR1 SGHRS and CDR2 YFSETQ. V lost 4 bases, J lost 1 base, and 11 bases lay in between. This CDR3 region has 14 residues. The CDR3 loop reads CASSTQGGNTEAFF. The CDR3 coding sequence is TGCGCCAGCAGCACTCAGGGTGGGAACACTGAAGCTTTCTTT.

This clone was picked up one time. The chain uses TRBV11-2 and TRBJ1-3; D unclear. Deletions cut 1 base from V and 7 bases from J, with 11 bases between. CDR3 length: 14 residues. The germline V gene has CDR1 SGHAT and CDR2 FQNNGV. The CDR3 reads CASSLGGFTNTIYF. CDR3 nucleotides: TGTGCCAGCAGCTTAGGAGGGTTTACGAACACCATATATTTT.